The 19 T cell receptor beta chains below were found in one sample sequenced in a study of blood T cell repertoires in COVID-19. Repertoires were generated with immunoSEQ multiplex PCR, while TCRdb's copy carries only in-frame clones and drops some. Of about 110,000 clones detected, around 82% appear once; the ten largest clones hold 16%. The specimen sequenced was peripheral blood. All receptors come from a woman aged 60 to 75 with acute or convalescent COVID-19.

The genes are TRBV30 and TRBJ2-3; 9 nucleotides line up with TRBD1. The V and J ends lost 0 bases and 2 bases, in that order; junction bases with no gene match: 6. The CDR3 totals 16 residues. Germline-derived CDR1 and CDR2 are GTSNPN and SVGIG (reference sequence). The CDR3 reads CAWSVQGTGYTDTQYF. The CDR3 DNA sequence: TGTGCCTGGAGTGTACAAGGGACAGGGTACACAGATACGCAGTATTTT.

The table lists this clone with a count of one. This chain connects TRBV20-1 to TRBJ1-3; no definite D call. V was pared by 3 bases and J by 0 bases, with 15 bases between. The CDR3 is made up of 16 amino acids. The germline CDR1 and CDR2 sequences are DFQATT and SNEGSKA (reference sequence). DNA of the CDR3: TGCAGTGCTAGTGTCCGGGGAGGTCACTCTGGAAACACCATATATTTT. This sequence encodes CSASVRGGHSGNTIYF.

As for this clone: In the same sample, other DNA sequences code for this CDR3. J is TRBJ2-3 and V is TRBV19; 11 nucleotides line up with TRBD2. Trimming cost V 3 bases and J 3 bases; bases outside gene matches: 2. The germline V gene has CDR1 LNHDA and CDR2 SQIVND (reference sequence). This CDR3 is 15 amino acids long. CDR3 amino acids: CASSILAGGTDTQYF. CDR3 nucleotide sequence: TGTGCCAGTAGTATCCTAGCGGGGGGAACAGATACGCAGTATTTT. Full variable domain (missing parts from reference TRBV19 and TRBJ2-3): DGGITQSPKYLFRKEGQNVTLSCEQNLNHDAMYWYRQDPGQGLRLIYYSQIVNDFQKGDIAEGYSVSREKKESFPLTVTSAQKNPTAFYLCASSILAGGTDTQYFGPGTRLTVL.

This chain joins TRBV9 and TRBJ1-1, with 10 bases lining up with TRBD1. V dropped 1 base and J dropped 0; count of bases not matched to a gene: 6. The germline V gene has CDR1 SGDLS and CDR2 YYNGEE. The CDR3 extends over 17 amino acids. The DNA of the CDR3 is TGTGCCAGCAGCGTACGGGACAGGGGACGGGTGAACACTGAAGCTTTCTTT. Its protein product is CASSVRDRGRVNTEAFF.

The chain joins TRBV11-2 to TRBJ1-1; possibly TRBD1 for D (5 bases). V lost 3 bases and J 7 bases, leaving 9 bases between the germline ends. The CDR3 is 12 residues long. Germline V gene lookup returns CDR1 SGHAT and CDR2 FQNNGV. DNA for the CDR3: TGTGCCAGCAGCTTTGGGGCCGGTGAAGCTTTCTTT. This sequence encodes CASSFGAGEAFF.

V usage is TRBV30 and J usage is TRBJ1-4; weak D call: TRBD1 (6 bases). The CDR3 has 13 residues. V shed 2 bases and J shed 7 bases, with 11 bases lying between them. Germline assignment: CDR1 GTSNPN and CDR2 SVGIG (reference sequence). The CDR3 region has the DNA TGTGCCTGGAGTATCACAGGGACTGAAAAACTGTTTTTT. This gives the protein CAWSITGTEKLFF.

The chain recombines TRBV28 with TRBJ1-5; unclear D gene. CDR3 size: 12 residues. Per germline, CDR1 MDHEN and CDR2 SYDVKM. V was cut by 6 bases and J by 10 bases, with 13 bases left in between. CDR3 in DNA: TGTGCCAGCAGCCTCCTGGGGAGACCCCAGCATTTT. It yields the protein CASSLLGRPQHF.

The genes are TRBV30 and TRBJ1-1; 8 bases are a match to TRBD1. Germline trimming cut 1 base from V and 1 base from J; bases unmatched to any gene: 5. The germline gives CDR1 GTSNPN, CDR2 SVGIG (reference sequence). The CDR3 is 15 amino acids. The CDR3 nucleotides are TGTGCCTGGAGTGCTCCGGACAGGGAGAACACTGAAGCTTTCTTT. As protein: CAWSAPDRENTEAFF.

The chain couples TRBV12-3 or TRBV12-4 to TRBJ1-4; D is unresolved. The CDR3 sequence is 13 residues long. Trimming took 6 bases from V and 8 from J, leaving 13 bases between them. The CDR3 nucleotides are TGTGCCAGCAGGCGAGGGAGAGGGGAAAAACTGTTTTTT. Translated: CASRRGRGEKLFF.

This rearrangement joins TRBV27 to TRBJ1-1; 10 nucleotides align to TRBD1. Per the germline V gene, CDR1 is MNHEY and CDR2 is SMNVEV (reference sequence). The CDR3 is 16 residues long. V shed 1 base and J 6 bases; nucleotides not matched to a gene: 8. The CDR3 nucleotides read TGTGCCAGCAGTTTATGGCCCCCAGGGACAGGGGCTGAAGCTTTCTTT. Translated, it gives CASSLWPPGTGAEAFF.

The gene calls are TRBV5-1 and TRBJ2-5; a weak D match, TRBD1 (6 bases). Trimming pared 4 bases from V and 2 bases from J, leaving 21 bases between. The CDR3 loop spans 17 amino acids. Germline values: CDR1 SGHRS, CDR2 YFSETQ. CDR3 in amino acids: CASSLQQGTTGQETQYF. The CDR3 bases are TGCGCCAGCAGCCTACAACAGGGAACTACGGGGCAAGAGACCCAGTACTTC.

This clone was counted between two and nine times. V usage is TRBV6-4 and J usage is TRBJ1-6; 7 bases agree with TRBD1. Germline V CDR1 and CDR2: MRHNA, SNTAGT. Germline trimming cut 2 bases from V and 8 bases from J; bases unmatched to any gene: 6. The CDR3 has 15 residues. The CDR3 spells CASSDEGQRHSPLHF. The DNA of the CDR3 is TGTGCCAGCAGTGACGAGGGACAGCGGCATTCACCCCTCCACTTT.

V gene TRBV15 combines with J gene TRBJ1-2; D is undetermined. The CDR3 contains 16 residues. Germline CDR1 reads LNHNV; CDR2 reads YYDKDF (reference sequence). V was clipped by 0 bases and J by 7 bases, with 18 bases between them. This chain's CDR3 is CATSRDPIASGTGYTF. Here the CDR3 DNA reads TGTGCCACCAGCAGAGATCCGATTGCGTCGGGTACTGGCTACACCTTC.

The chain combines TRBV6-2 or TRBV6-3 with TRBJ2-3; D gene uncertain. V shed 4 bases and J shed 3 bases, with 8 bases lying between them. The germline V gene encodes CDR1 MNHEY and CDR2 SVGEGT. CDR3 length equals 13 residues. CDR3 DNA: TGTGCCAGCAGTTTCCACGGTACAGATACGCAGTATTTT. Residues: CASSFHGTDTQYF.

The J gene is TRBJ2-1, the V gene TRBV5-6; 8 bases line up with TRBD2. Unmatched junction bases numbered 4, after V lost 0 bases and J lost 5 bases. Germline CDR1 is SGHDT and CDR2 is YYEEEE. The CDR3 is 15 residues long. This chain's CDR3 is CASSLVGGADNEQFF. DNA for the CDR3: TGTGCCAGCAGCTTGGTCGGGGGGGCCGACAATGAGCAGTTCTTC.

The chain has TRBV6-1 and TRBJ1-1; perhaps TRBD1 as D (5 bases). The germline V and J ends were trimmed by 1 base and 11 bases, with 11 bases remaining between them. This CDR3 contains 12 residues. The germline CDR1 and CDR2 sequences are MNHNS and SASEGT. CDR3 loop: CASSEVGHGAFF. DNA of the CDR3: TGTGCCAGCAGTGAAGTCGGACACGGGGCTTTCTTT.

The chain uses TRBV28 and TRBJ1-1; 8 bases align to TRBD1. CDR1 is MDHEN and CDR2 is SYDVKM in the germline V gene. Trimming at V came to 7 bases and at J to 2 bases, leaving 9 bases not matched to a gene. CDR3 length: 15 residues. DNA for the CDR3: TGTGCCAGCAACCCCAGGGGGCTCGTAAACACTGAAGCTTTCTTT. It codes for CASNPRGLVNTEAFF.

V is TRBV7-8 and J is TRBJ1-1; D is unclear. Germline V gives CDR1 SGHVS, CDR2 FQNEAQ. The CDR3 is 11 residues long. V was pared by 5 bases and J by 7 bases, with 8 bases between. The CDR3 here is CASSARDEAFF. Here the CDR3 DNA reads TGTGCCAGCAGCGCTCGGGATGAAGCTTTCTTT.

The rearrangement uses TRBV3-1 (or the pseudogene TRBV3-2) and TRBJ1-3, with TRBD1 matching over 7 bases. The CDR3 is made up of 15 amino acids. Germline assignment: CDR1 LGHDT and CDR2 YNNKEL (reference sequence). V gave up 1 base and J gave up 2 bases; unmatched junction bases: 2. The CDR3 coding sequence is TGTGCCAGCAGCCAAGGAACAGGGGCTGGAAACACCATATATTTT. Translation gives CASSQGTGAGNTIYF.